This is a list of T cell receptor beta chains from one sample in a study of T-cell reconstitution after alpha-beta-depleted transplantation in children. TCRdb used MiXCR to reprocess the PCR reads, holding one entry per CDR3 protein. The data contain over 80,000 distinct CDR3 sequences, 20% to 30% of them seen just once; the ten biggest clones take up 20% to 25%. This specimen was PBMCs, taken before TCRalphabeta/CD19-depleted stem cell transplant. These receptors came from a boy between 2 and 10 years old with acute lymphoblastic leukemia, due to receive a stem cell transplant. CDR3s include the opening cysteine and the closing phenylalanine or tryptophan.

>TRBV29-1
CSVGDQGSGYGYTF
>TRBV5-1
CASSISGGARSYNEQFF
>TRBV6-4
CASSPGMDTGELFF
>TRBV28
CASSLPGQFTDTQYF
>TRBV29-1
CSVAGTTKGYEQYF
>TRBV28
CASSLLMTGSYEQYF
>TRBV18
CASSPGPKDTQYF
>TRBV5-1
CASSLARAEGPYNEQFF
>TRBV29-1
CSVDWAQSNTEAFF
>TRBV29-1
CSVDGRPPGYEQYF
>TRBV6-1
CASRPGHSYEQYF
>TRBV20-1
CSARSSGTGRNEQFF
>TRBV10-2
CASSGQGSGANVLTF
>TRBV4-1
CASSRLSGGQETQYF
>TRBV28
CASSPALGGDNEQFF
>TRBV28
CASSSDRKNTEAFF
>TRBV7-8
CASSLGRRGPGTGELFF
>TRBV20-1
CSARGQTSNQPQHF
>TRBV20-1
CSARDPAGWYEQYF
>TRBV7-2
CASSLDSLGGTEAFF
>TRBV24-1
CATSRSSANTGELFF
>TRBV1
CTSSQRGGGASNEQFF
>TRBV4-1
CASSQVDLGWSNEQFF
>TRBV29-1
CGGGKPNQPQHF
>TRBV9
CASSVGSRILNEQFF
>TRBV4-2
CASSRAPGTEHSPGGYTF
>TRBV12-3/TRBV12-4
CASSLSSAGAGYGYTF
>TRBV10-3
CAISAGGRVQGNIQYF
>TRBV9
CASSMGGDEQFF
>TRBV3-1
CASSHTGEAFF
>TRBV5-6
CASSSRAGFSGNTIYF
>TRBV2
CASSGVDEQFF
>TRBV6-2/TRBV6-3
CASSTGRQTYGYTF
>TRBV11-1
CASSLVAGAEGPTGELFF
>TRBV7-9
CASSYYPETNEKLFF
>TRBV20-1
CSASEFGTDYGYTF
>TRBV10-2
CASRAATGGDTEAFF
>TRBV12-3/TRBV12-4
CASSGRTSGLDTQYF
>TRBV12-3/TRBV12-4
CALRQGTANTEAFF
>TRBV5-6
CASSLFTAQETQYF
>TRBV5-1
CASSLETRRNTGELFF
>TRBV20-1
CSARPDGNEQFF